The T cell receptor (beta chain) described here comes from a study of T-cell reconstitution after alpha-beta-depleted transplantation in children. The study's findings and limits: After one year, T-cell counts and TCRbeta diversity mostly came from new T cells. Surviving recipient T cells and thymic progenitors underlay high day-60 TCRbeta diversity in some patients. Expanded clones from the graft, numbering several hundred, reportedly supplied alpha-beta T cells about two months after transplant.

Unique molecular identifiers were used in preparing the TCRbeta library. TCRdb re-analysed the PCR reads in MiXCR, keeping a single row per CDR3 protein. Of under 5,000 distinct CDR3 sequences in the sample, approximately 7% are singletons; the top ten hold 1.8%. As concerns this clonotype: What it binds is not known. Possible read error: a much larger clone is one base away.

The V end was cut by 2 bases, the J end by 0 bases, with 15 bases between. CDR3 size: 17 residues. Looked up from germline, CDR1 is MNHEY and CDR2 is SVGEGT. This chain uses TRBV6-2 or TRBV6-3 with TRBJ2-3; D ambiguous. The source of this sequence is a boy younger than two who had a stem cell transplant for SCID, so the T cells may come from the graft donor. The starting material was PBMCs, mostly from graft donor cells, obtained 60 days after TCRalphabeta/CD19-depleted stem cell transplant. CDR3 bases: TGTGCCAGCAGTTACCGATTTGGCGGAACTAGCACAGATACGCAGTATTTT. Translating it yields CASSYRFGGTSTDTQYF.